This T cell receptor (beta chain) was retrieved from a study of blood T cell repertoires in COVID-19 (dated by TCRdb to the early 2020s). In terms of the full investigation: Samples from collaborators originated in the United States, Italy and Spain and spanned both the acute and convalescent phases of COVID-19. The prospective study material was composed of cDNA or gDNA derived from T cells, B-cell-depleted T cells, or PBMCs. Deeply sampled blood TCRbeta repertoires from subjects exposed to, actively infected with, or recovered from COVID-19 were included in the dataset. The repertoires were released in a freely available public database meant as a resource for research on the immune response to SARS-CoV-2. Samples came from the ongoing ImmuneRACE study (first 160 participants) plus 1,254 subjects from 6 global collaborators. Sample metadata almost always included a de-identified subject ID, COVID-19 status, age in years and sex. HLA class I and class II types, where available, came from metadata supplied by the sample provider rather than from assay-based typing.

Points on this clone: What this receptor recognizes is not known. Qualities for individual bases were not recorded, and no much larger clone is one base off.

Whole blood was collected in K2EDTA tubes by collaborating institutions according to the institutions' own protocols. For TCRbeta analysis, collaborator samples were shipped as frozen whole blood, as isolated PBMCs, or as DNA extracted from either sample type. TCRbeta CDR3 regions were amplified from genomic DNA by means of the immunoSEQ Assay, a bias-controlled multiplex PCR. Per the source publication's procedure: Within the assay, amplification of reference gene primers was used to estimate how many nucleated cells each sample contained. To quantify the absolute abundance of each unique TCRbeta CDR3 rearrangement, sequence reads were collapsed and filtered. For each sample, productive Simpson clonality was calculated as the square root of Simpson's diversity index across productive rearrangements. TCRdb re-hosts the immuneACCESS table, in-frame sequences only. Its copies lack some clones; in the studies checked, an unresolved V gene accounts for under half of them, and the cause for the rest is not known. V and J calls and clone size are those listed in that table; D and trimming were worked out from the DNA. This sample is represented by around 260,000 clones; around 83% of them were singletons. The ten largest clones take up less than 4% of the sample.

Study-wide conclusions, independent of this receptor: How much clinical and demographic metadata was included differed by source and by participant, and the metadata was provided uncurated.

This TCR derives from a man in his late teens or twenties with active or convalescent COVID-19. Sequenced sample: peripheral blood.

The CDR3: CATSGLAGVDTQYF. The base sequence is TGTGCCACCTCCGGACTAGCGGGAGTGGATACGCAGTATTTT. The receptor chain draws on TRBV19 and TRBJ2-3; 13 bases in between match TRBD2. The germline V end is reduced by 10 bases and the J end by 6 bases; junction bases left unmatched: 7. The CDR1 and CDR2 encoded by the germline V gene (reference sequence) are LNHDA and SQIVND. From the cysteine through the phenylalanine, the CDR3 covers 14 amino acids. Of the read, only the CDR3 DNA is kept; its 42 bases are in frame from base 1.